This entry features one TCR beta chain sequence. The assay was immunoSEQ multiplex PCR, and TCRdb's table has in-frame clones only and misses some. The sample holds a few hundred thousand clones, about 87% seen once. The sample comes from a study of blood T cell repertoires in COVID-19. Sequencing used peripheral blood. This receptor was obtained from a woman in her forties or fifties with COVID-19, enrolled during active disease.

The chain's CDR3 is CAWSVWGANTGELFF. CDR3 coding DNA: TGTGCCTGGAGTGTATGGGGGGCGAACACCGGGGAGCTGTTTTTT. V usage is TRBV30 and J usage is TRBJ2-2; perhaps TRBD2 as D (6 bases). Germline CDR1 GTSNPN, CDR2 SVGIG (reference sequence). This CDR3 contains 15 residues. V was trimmed by 0 bases and J by 0 bases, leaving 8 bases between them. Filled out from reference TRBV30 and TRBJ2-2, the complete variable domain reads SQTIHQWPATLVQPVGSPLSLECTVEGTSNPNLYWYRQAAGRGLQLLFYSVGIGQISSEVPQNLSASRPQDRQFILSSKKLLLSDSGFYLCAWSVWGANTGELFFGEGSRLTVL.